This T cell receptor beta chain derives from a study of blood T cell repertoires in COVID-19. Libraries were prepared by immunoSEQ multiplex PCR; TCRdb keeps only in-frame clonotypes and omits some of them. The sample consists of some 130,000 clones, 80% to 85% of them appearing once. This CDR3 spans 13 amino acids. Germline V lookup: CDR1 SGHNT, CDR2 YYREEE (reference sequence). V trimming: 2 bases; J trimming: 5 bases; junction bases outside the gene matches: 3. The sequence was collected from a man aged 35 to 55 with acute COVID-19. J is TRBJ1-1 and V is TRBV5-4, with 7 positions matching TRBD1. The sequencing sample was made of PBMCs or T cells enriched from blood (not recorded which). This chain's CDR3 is CASSLDRATEAFF. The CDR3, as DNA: TGTGCCAGCAGCTTAGACAGGGCGACTGAAGCTTTCTTT.